The clone carrying this T cell receptor (beta chain) has a single count. The data were produced by immunoSEQ multiplex PCR, yet TCRdb's version contains in-frame clones alone and is incomplete. Of tens of thousands of clones in the sample, around 80% were seen once. The V gene's germline CDR1 is LNHDA and CDR2 SQIVND (reference sequence). Germline trimming cut 5 bases from V and 4 bases from J; bases unmatched to any gene: 10. The CDR3 contains 15 residues. The sample is drawn from a study of radiotherapy plus CTLA-4 blockade in lung cancer. The origin of this receptor is a human donor with non-small cell lung cancer who had a complete response to radiotherapy plus ipilimumab. The sequenced sample was peripheral blood, obtained from a patient treated with radiotherapy plus ipilimumab. The J gene is TRBJ1-2, the V gene TRBV19; 7 bases align to TRBD1. CDR3 protein: CASSETGDLGYGYTF. CDR3 nucleotide sequence: TGTGCCAGTAGTGAAACAGGGGATCTGGGCTATGGCTACACCTTC.